A single sample is the source of the 9 T cell receptor beta chains below, sequenced in a study of blood T cell repertoires in COVID-19. Assay: immunoSEQ multiplex PCR; the TCRdb copy retains only in-frame clones and omits some. Of 90,000 to 110,000 clones in the sample, just under 90% were seen once. Sequencing used peripheral blood. Source of these receptors: a human donor in a cohort sampled during active COVID-19.

The V and J genes are TRBV24-1 and TRBJ2-2; no firm D call. This CDR3 is built from 15 residues. V was shortened by 2 bases and J by 6 bases, with 12 bases between the two germline ends. Germline-derived CDR1 and CDR2 are KGHDR and SFDVKD. CDR3 bases: TGTGCCACCAGTGATTATGCCGGGTTGGCCGGGGAGCTGTTTTTT. This translates into CATSDYAGLAGELFF.

The rearrangement joins TRBV27 to TRBJ2-5; 8 bases map to TRBD1. The CDR3 covers 14 residues. The V gene's germline CDR1 is MNHEY and CDR2 SMNVEV (reference sequence). V gave up 2 bases and J gave up 5 bases; unmatched junction bases: 4. The CDR3 here is CASSLARGLETQYF. The CDR3 DNA reads as TGTGCCAGCAGTTTAGCCAGGGGGCTTGAGACCCAGTACTTC.

The chain is built from TRBV27 and TRBJ2-1, with TRBD2 matching over 8 bases. Germline loops: CDR1 MNHEY, CDR2 SMNVEV (reference sequence). V shed 2 bases, J shed 4 bases, and the junction held 4 bases outside the gene matches. CDR3 length: 15 amino acids. CDR3 region: CASSLRTSSYNEQFF. For the CDR3, the DNA is TGTGCCAGCAGTTTAAGGACTAGCAGTTACAATGAGCAGTTCTTC.

The chain employs TRBV18 and TRBJ2-1; TRBD2 aligns across 11 bases. CDR1 and CDR2 from the germline V gene are KGHSH and LQKENI. V lost 8 bases to trimming and J lost 8 bases; unmatched junction nucleotides: 14. CDR3 size: 16 residues. The CDR3 DNA follows: TGTGCCAGCAACACGGGGCTAGCGGGAGGACACCATGAGCAGTTCTTC. Protein sequence: CASNTGLAGGHHEQFF.

The chain uses TRBV7-9 and TRBJ1-1; D is undetermined. CDR3 length: 16 amino acids. The V gene's germline CDR1 is SEHNR and CDR2 FQNEAQ (reference sequence). With 5 bases removed from V and 3 bases from J, the gap between germline ends came to 19 bases. The chain's CDR3 is CASSPLPPKFHTEAFF. The DNA for the CDR3 is TGTGCCAGCAGCCCCCTCCCTCCTAAATTCCACACTGAAGCTTTCTTT. The full variable domain, completed using reference TRBV7-9 and TRBJ1-1, is DTGVSQNPRHKITKRGQNVTFRCDPISEHNRLYWYRQTLGQGPEFLTYFQNEAQLEKSRLLSDRFSAERPKGSFSTLEIQRTEQGDSAMYLCASSPLPPKFHTEAFFGQGTRLTVV.

The J gene is TRBJ1-2, the V gene TRBV7-9; no clear D gene. V gave up 1 base and J gave up 6 bases, with 9 bases separating them. Germline CDR1 SEHNR, CDR2 FQNEAQ (reference sequence). The CDR3 is made up of 13 amino acids. CDR3 amino acids: CASSLGEVHGYTF. The CDR3 coding sequence is TGTGCCAGCAGCTTAGGAGAAGTCCATGGCTACACCTTC.

V and J are TRBV13 and TRBJ1-2; TRBD1 agrees at 11 bases. V was pared by 5 bases and J by 4 bases, with 6 bases of the junction left unmatched. The germline V gene encodes CDR1 PRHDT and CDR2 FYEKMQ (reference sequence). The CDR3 totals 15 residues. The CDR3 loop reads CASSPRDRGGYGYTF. In nucleotides, the CDR3 is TGTGCCAGCAGCCCCCGGGACAGGGGGGGCTATGGCTACACCTTC.

This clone was seen a few times. CDR3 loop: CASSPPSGNTEAFF. DNA for the CDR3: TGTGCCAGCAGCCCACCCTCGGGGAACACTGAAGCTTTCTTT. The gene calls are TRBV28 and TRBJ1-1; D gene ambiguous. Looked up from germline, CDR1 is MDHEN and CDR2 is SYDVKM. The V and J ends lost 6 bases and 1 base respectively, with 12 bases between them. The CDR3 consists of 14 residues.

The chain is built from TRBV6-5 and TRBJ1-1; D remains unclear. Germline assignment: CDR1 MNHEY and CDR2 SVGAGI. This CDR3 is 11 amino acids long. V was pared by 6 bases and J by 4 bases, with 6 bases between. The CDR3 nucleotides read TGTGCCAGCAGCAGAAGCACTGAAGCTTTCTTT. Amino acid sequence: CASSRSTEAFF.